This is a list of T cell receptor beta chains from one sample in a study of sequential checkpoint blockade in melanoma. Data came from immunoSEQ multiplex PCR; TCRdb stores just in-frame clones and leaves some out. The sample has about 20,000 clones; about 25% are singletons. This specimen was tumor tissue (inferred from file names), taken from a patient given nivolumab and ipilimumab in sequence. The receptors derive from a human donor with melanoma. CDR3s include the opening cysteine and the closing phenylalanine or tryptophan. The D gene is left open where the match is weak. Expanded clones are given a class, and other clones once, few, many or no size at all.

j_gene | v_gene | abundance | d_gene | CDR3nt | CDR3aa
TRBJ1-1 | TRBV5-1 | - | - | TGCGCCAGCAGCTTGAATATCCCTTTTGACAGTAGAGTCAACCCTTACATGAACACTGAAGCTTTCTTT | CASSLNIPFDSRVNPYMNTEAFF
TRBJ2-5 | TRBV11-3 | - | - | TGTGCCAGCAGCTTGAGTGGGGGGGCTGAGACCCAGTACTTC | CASSLSGGAETQYF
TRBJ2-2 | TRBV7-5 | many | - | TGTGCCAGCAGCTTAAGAAGCTCGACTAGCGAATCTTCGAGGACCGGGGAGCTGTTTTTT | CASSLRSSTSESSRTGELFF
TRBJ1-1 | TRBV18 | - | TRBD1 | TGTGCCAGCTCAGCACAGGGGGCAGGAGCAGGTGAAGCTTTCTTT | CASSAQGAGAGEAFF
TRBJ2-3 | TRBV19 | - | TRBD2 | TGTGCCAGTAGGTTTCGGGGGGAGGGCGATACGCAGTATTTT | CASRFRGEGDTQYF
TRBJ1-1 | TRBV6-8 | - | - | TGTGCCAGCGGAATAAAGGGGGGGACTGAAGCTTTCTTT | CASGIKGGTEAFF
TRBJ2-7 | TRBV4-1 | few | - | TGCGCCAGCAGCCCTGTTGCGATGCAATCCTACGAGCAGTACTTC | CASSPVAMQSYEQYF
TRBJ2-7 | TRBV25-1 | - | - | TGTGCCAGCAGTGAACCACAGGTACCCTACGAGCAGTACTTC | CASSEPQVPYEQYF
TRBJ2-5 | TRBV28 | - | TRBD2 | TGTGCCAGCAGCCGGGGGGGTTGGGCTAGCGGCCAAGAGACCCAGTACTTC | CASSRGGWASGQETQYF
TRBJ1-2 | TRBV6-8 | - | TRBD1 | TGTGCCAGCAGTTACTCGGGGGAGGACAGGGACAACTATGGCTACACCTTC | CASSYSGEDRDNYGYTF
TRBJ2-7 | TRBV11-3 | medium-sized | - | TGTGCCAGCAGCCCCTCTCCAGGGCCCTACGAGCAGTACTTC | CASSPSPGPYEQYF
TRBJ2-1 | TRBV7-6 | few | - | TGTGCCAGCAGCTCCCGAGGGCTACCCGACCCCACCCCTTCCAATGAGCAGTTCTTC | CASSSRGLPDPTPSNEQFF
TRBJ2-6 | TRBV5-1 | - | - | TGCGCCAGCAGCCCGTCGGGGGACGGTGGGGCCAACGTCCTGACTTTC | CASSPSGDGGANVLTF
TRBJ2-2 | TRBV6-8 | few | - | TGTGCCAGCAGTTACCAGGGGAACACCGGGGAGCTGTTTTTT | CASSYQGNTGELFF
TRBJ1-5 | TRBV11-3 | many | - | TGTGCCAGCAGCTTTCGAGGAAAGAATCAGCCCCAGCATTTT | CASSFRGKNQPQHF
TRBJ1-4 | TRBV15 | few | - | TGTGCCACGCGACAGCCTGCAACTAATGAAAAACTGTTTTTT | CATRQPATNEKLFF
TRBJ2-1 | TRBV6-8 | few | TRBD2 | TGTGCCAGCAACCCGGGGACTAGCGGGTATGAGCAGTTCTTC | CASNPGTSGYEQFF
TRBJ2-7 | TRBV11-3 | - | TRBD1 | TGTGCCAGCAGCTTGGGTCCCGGGACAGGTGGCGAGCAGTACTTC | CASSLGPGTGGEQYF
TRBJ2-7 | TRBV28 | few | - | TGTGCCAGCAGTTTACTCGGATTCGAGCAGTACTTC | CASSLLGFEQYF
TRBJ2-1 | TRBV7-7 | many | TRBD1 | TGTGCCAGCACCGATTCCGGGACAGCAAGCTACAATGAGCAGTTCTTC | CASTDSGTASYNEQFF
TRBJ1-1 | TRBV5-1 | - | - | TGCGCCAGCAGGCGTCTAAGGGGCACGGACACTGAAGCTTTCTTT | CASRRLRGTDTEAFF
TRBJ2-7 | TRBV11-3 | - | - | TGTGCCAGCAGTCTACAGGGCCCTTATTCCGAGCAGTACTTC | CASSLQGPYSEQYF
TRBJ2-6 | TRBV6-8 | few | - | TGTGCCAGCAGTCACTTAAAATCCAGGGTCGGTGGGGCCAACGTCCTGACTTTC | CASSHLKSRVGGANVLTF
TRBJ1-2 | TRBV25-1 | - | TRBD1 | TGTGCCAGCACAGAACAGGGGTCTTATGGCTACACCTTC | CASTEQGSYGYTF
TRBJ1-1 | TRBV19 | few | - | TGTGCCAGTAGTCCCTCGGCGGCCACTGAAGCTTTCTTT | CASSPSAATEAFF
TRBJ2-2 | TRBV19 | - | - | TGTGCCAGTGCAGGGAGTTCTGGGCCCTCTACCGGGGAGCTGTTTTTT | CASAGSSGPSTGELFF
TRBJ2-1 | TRBV6-8 | - | - | TGTGCCAGCAGTGCTTTGACAGTCTACAATGAGCAGTTCTTC | CASSALTVYNEQFF